A single sample gave rise to the 3 T cell receptor beta chains below, sequenced in a study of shared clonotypes between healthy human individuals. Method: immunoSEQ multiplex PCR; TCRdb's copy keeps in-frame clones and lacks some. The profile shows about 1.5 million clones, over 95% of them singletons. The source material was naive CD4+ T cells sorted from blood. The subset: CD45RA+ positively selected. These receptors originate from a man younger than 40 in good health.

The chain uses TRBV19 and TRBJ1-5; D is possibly TRBD1 (5 bases). Trimming cost V 7 bases and J 9 bases, with 19 bases left between them. The length of the CDR3 is 14 residues. In germline, CDR1 is LNHDA, CDR2 SQIVND (reference sequence). CDR3 sequence reads: CASTREGVRGPQHF. The CDR3 bases are TGTGCCAGTACCCGAGAAGGGGTTAGGGGGCCCCAGCATTTT. Full variable domain (rest looked up from reference TRBV19 and TRBJ1-5): DGGITQSPKYLFRKEGQNVTLSCEQNLNHDAMYWYRQDPGQGLRLIYYSQIVNDFQKGDIAEGYSVSREKKESFPLTVTSAQKNPTAFYLCASTREGVRGPQHFGDGTRLSIL.

This clone was observed once. This specimen includes other DNA sequences encoding the same CDR3. The chain recombines TRBV29-1 with TRBJ1-2; 8 bases match TRBD1. From germline, CDR1 is SQVTM and CDR2 ANQGSEA. This CDR3 comprises 10 residues. V shed 6 bases, J shed 6 bases, and the junction held 0 bases outside the gene matches. The DNA of the CDR3 is TGCAGCGTGGACAGGGATGGCTACACCTTC. This gives the protein CSVDRDGYTF.

The chain recombines TRBV6-1 with TRBJ2-7; D not resolved. This CDR3 region has 13 residues. Trimming took off 2 bases at V and 6 bases at J, with 11 bases between the two ends. Looked up from germline, CDR1 is MNHNS and CDR2 is SASEGT. CDR3 loop: CASSEPIPGEQYF. The CDR3 DNA reads as TGTGCCAGCAGTGAACCGATACCCGGCGAGCAGTACTTC.